The 13 T cell receptor beta chains listed next were all sequenced from one sample in a study of regulatory T cells in long-lasting Graves disease. Construction of TCR beta libraries relied on iRepertoire HTBI primers and on Arm-PCR targeting CDR3 regions. TCRdb re-called the multiplex PCR reads through MiXCR, storing one row per CDR3 protein. The sample includes hundreds of thousands of distinct CDR3 sequences, about 16% of them seen just once. The time point here: newly diagnosed GD, antithyroid drugs for less than 3 months. Researchers made the TCR library from RNA that was extracted from PBMCs. These sequences were also reported in another study, on T cells in Graves' hyperthyroidism and ophthalmopathy.

The sequenced sample was peripheral blood mononuclear cells (PBMCs), obtained at new diagnosis, from a patient treated with antithyroid drugs. These receptors all stem from a man in his late teens or twenties with Graves disease.

There are many counts of this clonotype. The chain is built from TRBV28 and TRBJ2-1; D is ambiguous. The CDR3 totals 14 residues. Germline V gene sequence: CDR1 MDHEN, CDR2 SYDVKM. The V gene lost 4 bases and the J gene lost 5 bases, with 12 bases spanning the gap. CDR3 coding DNA: TGTGCCAGCAGTTCCCCCTCGTTCGACAATGAGCAGTTCTTC. Protein product: CASSSPSFDNEQFF. Drawing the rest from reference TRBV28 and TRBJ2-1, the complete variable domain is DVKVTQSSRYLVKRTGEKVFLECVQDMDHENMFWYRQDPGLGLRLIYFSYDVKMKEKGDIPEGYSVSREKKERFSLILESASTNQTSMYLCASSSPSFDNEQFFGPGTRLTVL.

This clonotype was picked up a small number of times. The chain recombines TRBV4-1 with TRBJ2-7; D possibly corresponds to TRBD2 (5 bases). Germline V lookup: CDR1 MGHRA, CDR2 YSYEKL. V gave up 1 base and J gave up 0 bases, with 10 bases separating them. This CDR3 region has 15 residues. The CDR3 sequence is CASSQARGASYEQYF. As DNA, the CDR3 is TGCGCCAGCAGCCAAGCCCGGGGAGCCTCCTACGAGCAGTACTTC.

V and J are TRBV5-8 and TRBJ2-5, with TRBD2 matching 10 bases. Per germline, CDR1 SGHTS and CDR2 YDEGEE. The V segment lost 0 bases and the J segment 5 bases; nucleotides outside the gene matches: 4. The CDR3 runs 15 residues. The CDR3 region is CASSLDLAGVETQYF. The CDR3 DNA sequence: TGTGCCAGCAGCTTGGACCTAGCGGGAGTGGAGACCCAGTACTTC.

This clonotype was detected only a few times. The rearrangement links TRBV7-2 to TRBJ1-4; weak D call: TRBD1 (6 bases). The germline V gene encodes CDR1 SGHTA and CDR2 FQGNSA. V gave up 0 bases and J gave up 8 bases, with 13 bases separating them. This CDR3 is 15 amino acids long. CDR3 region: CASSLAPGTSEKLFF. The CDR3 DNA is TGTGCCAGCAGCTTAGCCCCCGGGACATCGGAAAAACTGTTTTTT.

As for this clonotype: Germline and junction disagree at one end, which may indicate a read error. This chain joins TRBV6-1 and TRBJ1-1; D not resolved. Germline V gene sequence: CDR1 MNHNS, CDR2 SASEGT. CDR3 length equals 13 residues. This CDR3 reads CASGETLNTEAFF. The CDR3 coding sequence is TGTGCCAGCGGTGAAACCCTGAACACTGAAGCTTTCTTT.

In this sample, this clonotype turned up many times. The J gene is TRBJ2-3, the V gene TRBV6-1; the D gene is possibly TRBD2 (5 bases). This CDR3 is built from 14 residues. The germline CDR1 and CDR2 sequences are MNHNS and SASEGT. The germline V and J ends were trimmed by 6 bases and 1 base, with 11 bases remaining between them. The CDR3 reads CASRSTRGTDTQYF. CDR3 DNA: TGTGCCAGCAGATCCACGAGGGGCACAGATACGCAGTATTTT.

This clonotype was recorded at least ten times. The chain employs TRBV20-1 and TRBJ2-3; 7 bases align to TRBD2. The ends lost 4 bases at V and 9 bases at J; junction bases unmatched: 4. The CDR3 consists of 11 residues. Looked up from germline, CDR1 is DFQATT and CDR2 is SNEGSKA (reference sequence). CDR3 residues: CSATGLVTQYF. The CDR3 bases are TGCAGTGCTACCGGACTAGTCACGCAGTATTTT.

V and J are TRBV7-9 and TRBJ1-1, with D unresolved. The CDR3 contains 11 residues. Between the trimmed V and J ends, which lost 5 bases and 5 bases, there was a span of 6 bases. Looked up from germline, CDR1 is SEHNR and CDR2 is FQNEAQ (reference sequence). The CDR3 coding sequence is TGTGCCAGCAGCCTTCCAACTGAAGCTTTCTTT. Amino acids: CASSLPTEAFF.

Ten or more counts support this clonotype. This sequence joins TRBV9 and TRBJ2-7; TRBD2 matches 9 bases. CDR1 and CDR2 (germline): SGDLS, YYNGEE. V gave up 3 bases and J gave up 3 bases; unmatched junction bases: 7. The CDR3 has 15 residues. The CDR3 loop reads CASSGAGTSIYEQYF. The CDR3, as DNA: TGTGCCAGCAGCGGAGCCGGGACTAGCATCTACGAGCAGTACTTC.

This clonotype was seen at least ten times. This chain uses TRBV5-1 with TRBJ2-1; D remains unclear. V lost 1 base, J lost 9 bases, and 14 bases lay in between. Germline assignment: CDR1 SGHRS and CDR2 YFSETQ. The CDR3 has 14 amino acids. CDR3 amino acids: CASSLRLDLGEQFF. DNA for the CDR3: TGCGCCAGCAGCTTGAGGCTAGATTTGGGTGAGCAGTTCTTC.

This chain links TRBV20-1 with TRBJ1-5; D is perhaps TRBD1 (6 bases). The CDR3 is 13 amino acids. Germline CDR1 DFQATT, CDR2 SNEGSKA (reference sequence). Trimming took off 3 bases at V and 3 bases at J, with 9 bases between the two ends. The CDR3 coding sequence is TGCAGTGCTAGTAGGGACACCAATCAGCCCCAGCATTTT. Protein: CSASRDTNQPQHF.

The rearrangement links TRBV27 to TRBJ2-3; 8 nucleotides align to TRBD2. V dropped 2 bases and J dropped 4; count of bases not matched to a gene: 14. The CDR3 contains 18 residues. Germline V gives CDR1 MNHEY, CDR2 SMNVEV (reference sequence). The CDR3 here is CASSLQFQREPRPDTQYF. For the CDR3, the DNA is TGTGCCAGCAGTTTACAATTCCAGCGGGAGCCGCGCCCAGATACGCAGTATTTT.

This clonotype has a count of ten or more. This chain uses TRBV5-1 with TRBJ2-3; D is ambiguous. V dropped 4 bases and J dropped 0 bases, with 6 bases sitting between them. The CDR3 is 13 residues long. In germline, CDR1 is SGHRS, CDR2 YFSETQ. This chain's CDR3 is CASSGESTDTQYF. The CDR3 DNA reads as TGCGCCAGCAGCGGAGAGAGCACAGATACGCAGTATTTT. The full variable domain, in which reference TRBV5-1 and TRBJ2-3 provide the parts outside the CDR3, is KAGVTQTPRYLIKTRGQQVTLSCSPISGHRSVSWYQQTPGQGLQFLFEYFSETQRNKGNFPGRFSGRQFSNSRSEMNVSTLELGDSALYLCASSGESTDTQYFGPGTRLTVL.